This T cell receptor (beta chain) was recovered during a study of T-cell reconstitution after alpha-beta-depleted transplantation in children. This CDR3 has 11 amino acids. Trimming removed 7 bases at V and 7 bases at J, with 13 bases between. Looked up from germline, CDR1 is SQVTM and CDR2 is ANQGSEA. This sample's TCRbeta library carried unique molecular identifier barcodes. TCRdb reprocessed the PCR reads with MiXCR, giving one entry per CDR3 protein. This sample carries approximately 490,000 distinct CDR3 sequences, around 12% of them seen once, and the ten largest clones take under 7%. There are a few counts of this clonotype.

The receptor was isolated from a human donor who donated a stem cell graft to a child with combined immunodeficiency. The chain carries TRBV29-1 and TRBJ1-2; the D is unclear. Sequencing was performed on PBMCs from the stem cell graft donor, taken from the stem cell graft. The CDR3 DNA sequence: TGCAGCGCCGTGACGGACGGTGGCTACACCTTC. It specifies CSAVTDGGYTF.